This is a list of T cell receptor beta chains from one sample in a study of T cells in Graves' hyperthyroidism and ophthalmopathy. TCRdb independently ran MiXCR on the multiplex PCR reads; one entry per CDR3 protein. The sample holds under 400,000 distinct CDR3 sequences, roughly 15% seen once. The source material was blood. The receptor set was obtained from an older woman with Graves' ophthalmopathy. The CDR3 runs from the conserved cysteine through the conserved F or W. D genes are given only for firm matches. Clone size is given for some rows only: seen once, a few or many times, or a class if the clone is expanded.

>TRBJ2-1|TRBD2|once|TRBV24-1|16
CATSDLKRDSYNEQFF
TGTGCCACCAGTGATTTGAAGCGGGACTCCTACAATGAGCAGTTCTTC
>TRBJ2-2|TRBD1|many|TRBV28|16
CASSLRDRGWTGELFF
TGTGCCAGCAGTTTGCGGGACAGGGGGTGGACCGGGGAGCTGTTTTTT
>TRBJ2-5|-|-|TRBV12-3/TRBV12-4|14
CASRGAGPQETQYF
TGTGCCAGCAGGGGGGCGGGCCCACAAGAGACCCAGTACTTC
>TRBJ2-1|-|-|TRBV20-1|12
CSAGYRADEQFF
TGCAGTGCTGGTTACAGGGCCGATGAGCAGTTCTTC
>TRBJ1-6|-|-|TRBV29-1|14
CSELCVPLLSPLHF
TGCAGCGAGCTCTGCGTGCCCCTCCTTTCACCCCTCCACTTT
>TRBJ1-5|-|many|TRBV28|14
CASLGGRSNQPQHF
TGTGCCAGCCTAGGAGGTAGGAGCAATCAGCCCCAGCATTTT
>TRBJ1-1|-|many|TRBV30|17
CAWSTSDHQYMNTEAFF
TGTGCCTGGAGTACCTCGGACCATCAGTACATGAACACTGAAGCTTTCTTT
>TRBJ1-5|TRBD1|many|TRBV12-3/TRBV12-4|16
CASSLAGGGSNQPQHF
TGTGCCAGCAGTTTGGCAGGGGGCGGAAGCAATCAGCCCCAGCATTTT
>TRBJ2-7|TRBD1|many|TRBV6-1|16
CASRSLPGQDSYEQYF
TGTGCCAGCAGATCCCTTCCGGGACAGGACTCCTACGAGCAGTACTTC
>TRBJ1-5|-|many|TRBV12-3/TRBV12-4|15
CASSRVFMGSQPQHF
TGTGCCAGCAGCCGGGTCTTCATGGGGAGTCAGCCCCAGCATTTT
>TRBJ2-5|TRBD2|many|TRBV11-3|15
CASSSLAGAGETQYF
TGTGCCAGCAGCTCCCTAGCGGGAGCTGGGGAGACCCAGTACTTC
>TRBJ1-3|TRBD1|-|TRBV6-1|14
CASSDQGARDTIYF
TGTGCCAGCAGCGATCAGGGGGCCCGGGACACCATATATTTT
>TRBJ2-2|TRBD2|few|TRBV29-1|14
CSVNGGTATGELFF
TGCAGCGTTAACGGGGGGACTGCCACCGGGGAGCTGTTTTTT
>TRBJ1-1|-|many|TRBV6-1|12
CASWQGNTEAFF
TGTGCCAGCTGGCAGGGGAACACTGAAGCTTTCTTT
>TRBJ1-6|-|-|TRBV28|17
CASSSRVAYSYNSPLHF
TGTGCCAGCAGTTCCCGGGTCGCGTACTCCTATAATTCACCCCTCCACTTT
>TRBJ2-5|-|many|TRBV12-3/TRBV12-4|14
CASSSPGPLETQYF
TGTGCCAGCAGTTCGCCGGGCCCCTTAGAGACCCAGTACTTC
>TRBJ1-1|-|many|TRBV27|13
CATRPYMNTEAFF
TGTGCCACCCGGCCATACATGAACACTGAAGCTTTCTTT
>TRBJ1-3|-|once|TRBV12-3/TRBV12-4|16
CASTYGAGESGNTIYF
TGTGCCAGCACCTACGGGGCTGGGGAATCTGGAAACACCATATATTTT
>TRBJ1-4|-|many|TRBV3-1|12
CASSQDEEKLFF
TGTGCCAGCAGCCAAGATGAGGAAAAACTGTTTTTT
>TRBJ1-3|-|-|TRBV19|15
CASCSSGFSGNTIYF
TGTGCCAGTTGCTCATCGGGGTTCTCTGGAAACACCATATATTTT
>TRBJ2-7|-|-|TRBV5-1|13
CASSLFGAVEQYF
TGCGCCAGCAGCTTGTTCGGTGCGGTGGAGCAGTACTTC
>TRBJ2-7|-|many|TRBV5-5|12
CASSLTDHEQYF
TGTGCCAGCAGCTTGACAGACCACGAGCAGTACTTC